Described below is a single TCR beta chain sequence and its context. What it binds is not known. Treatment denoted: around 19 received Ad26.COV2.S at low or high dose, single or two shots; several received placebo; per-sample allocation not given. Day 63 after the first injection of vaccine or placebo was the sampling time. SARS-CoV-2 spike from the Wuhan strain was encoded by the vaccine, an Ad26 vector. The data were obtained in a study of Ad26.COV2.S vaccination and SARS-CoV-2 variants. Study background: Each vaccinee took Ad26.COV2.S intramuscularly, once or twice 56 days apart. Study-wide points: Measurements of TCR breadth and depth may have given underestimates of the total T cell responses.

The assay was immunoSEQ multiplex PCR, and TCRdb's table has in-frame clones only and misses some. In the table there are about 420,000 clones, approximately 87% of which are singletons. Germline V gene lookup returns CDR1 MGHRA and CDR2 YSYEKL. The V gene lost 2 bases and the J gene lost 1 base, with 6 bases spanning the gap. This CDR3 is built from 14 residues. The clonotype originates from a person between 18 and 60 years old who received the Ad26.COV2.S COVID-19 vaccine or a placebo. The chain couples TRBV4-1 to TRBJ2-1; D remains ambiguous. Sequenced here: peripheral blood, sampled in a trial of Ad26.COV2.S vaccine versus placebo. The CDR3 protein is CASSQSLSYNEQFF. The DNA for the CDR3 is TGCGCCAGCAGCCAATCCCTTTCCTACAATGAGCAGTTCTTC.